The T cell receptor (beta chain) under discussion was sequenced for a study of regulatory T cells in long-lasting Graves disease (dated by TCRdb to the early 2020s). In the study overall: To count as having persistent Graves' disease, a patient had to have received antithyroid drug treatment for over 5 years with TSH receptor autoantibodies remaining persistently positive. In the clinical cohort, patients with persistent Graves' disease had used antithyroid drugs for an average of about 9.3 years. TCR sequencing covered roughly 13 persistent and 20 newly diagnosed Graves' disease patients, 33 samples in total. The study was registered as a clinical trial and conducted in China. Patients with persistent Graves' disease were compared with patients with newly diagnosed Graves' disease using TCR sequencing and RNA sequencing of peripheral blood.

Results and caveats for the whole study, not just this receptor: Sequencing and analysis were limited to the TCR beta chain. Persistent disease showed preferential use of TRBV28, TRBJ1-2 and TRBJ2-5, whereas newly diagnosed disease favored TRBV20-1 and TRBJ2-1. Peripheral blood alone was examined, since thyroid tissue, which constituted the primary lesion, could not be accessed. A larger number of public clonotypes was shared among persistent patients (more than 2,500) than among newly diagnosed patients (around 870). Lower TCR Shannon entropy and fewer highly expanded clones were observed in persistent Graves' disease patients than in newly diagnosed patients, which suggested clonal expansion. The authors noted that the small sample size was a limitation that may lower accuracy.

The method was multiplex PCR. The reads were generated on an Illumina HiSeq 4000. CDR3 regions were amplified by Arm-PCR with iRepertoire HTBI primers to construct TCR beta libraries. PCR products were gel purified before sequencing. The original pipeline was this. Gene usage analysis of CDR3 amino acid clonotypes relied on the approximately 60 TRBV and 14 TRBJ segments identified across samples. COPE and FqMerger were used to merge the filtered high-quality paired reads into contigs. BLAST was used to align contigs to IMGT TRBV, TRBD and TRBJ reference genes, and CDR3 was defined according to IMGT. Any clonotype with a frequency above 0.1% was classified as a highly expanded clone. Repertoire diversity was measured by Shannon entropy, and V-J evenness by the Gini coefficient. Public clonotypes were defined as clonotypes shared by more than one individual. TCRdb itself trimmed the public reads at Q25 with fastp, ran MiXCR and retained productive beta chains. Under each unique CDR3 protein, matching rows form one entry showing the most common genes and DNA. What appears here as the V and J calls and clone size reflects TCRdb's work, not the paper's. In this sample the table shows some 450,000 distinct CDR3 sequences, roughly a quarter of which occur a single time. The leading ten clones occupy about 26% of the sample.

The CDR3, from cysteine to phenylalanine, totals 16 residues. CDR3 DNA is the only sequence kept; it has 48 bases, read in frame from the first base. V and J are truncated by 3 bases and 2 bases respectively, leaving an intervening sequence of 14 bases. CDR1 and CDR2 are read off the germline V gene (reference sequence) as LGHDT and YNNKEL. In its sample, this clonotype was seen a few times. No cognate antigen has been identified for it. Base qualities are not recorded, but no much larger clone differs from it by a single base. In light of the paper, this sample's time point label describes: persistent/refractory GD, antithyroid drugs over 5 years with positive TRAb. For both TCR sequencing and RNA sequencing, RNA was extracted from PBMCs in TRIzol. Graves' disease was diagnosed according to American Thyroid Association guidelines. The patients came from an endocrinology department in Xi'an, China. From each patient, approximately 10 milliliters of peripheral blood was collected into an EDTA anticoagulant tube. PBMCs were isolated by Ficoll Paque Plus density gradient separation without further T cell sorting. An Agilent 2100 Bioanalyzer and agarose gel were used to assess RNA quality, and a NanoDrop 2000 was used to measure RNA concentration.

The chain links TRBV3-1 with TRBJ1-3, with no confidently assigned D gene. The source of this sequence is a female donor with Graves disease. The source material was peripheral blood mononuclear cells (PBMCs), sampled when the disease was refractory, from a patient treated with antithyroid drugs. The CDR3 corresponds to CASSQIVEDTGNTIYF. The nucleotide sequence reads TGTGCCAGCAGCCAGATCGTAGAGGATACTGGAAACACCATATATTTT.